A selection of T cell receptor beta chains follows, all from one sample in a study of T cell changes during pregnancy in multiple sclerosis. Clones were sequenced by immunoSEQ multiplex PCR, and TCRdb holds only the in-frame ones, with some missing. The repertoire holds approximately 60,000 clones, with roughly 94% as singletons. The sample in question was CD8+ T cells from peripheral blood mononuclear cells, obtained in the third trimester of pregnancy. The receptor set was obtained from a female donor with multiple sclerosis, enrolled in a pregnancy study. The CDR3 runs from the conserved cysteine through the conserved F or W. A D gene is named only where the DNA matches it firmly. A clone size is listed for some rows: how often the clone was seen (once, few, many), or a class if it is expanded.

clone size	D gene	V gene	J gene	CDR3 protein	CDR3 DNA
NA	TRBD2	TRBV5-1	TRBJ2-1	CASSFGLAGGNEQFF	TGCGCCAGCAGCTTCGGACTAGCGGGAGGCAATGAGCAGTTCTTC
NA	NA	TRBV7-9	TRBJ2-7	CASGEPVPATYEQYF	TGTGCCAGTGGAGAGCCAGTCCCGGCTACCTACGAGCAGTACTTC
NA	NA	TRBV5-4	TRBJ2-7	CASSLRTVSYEQYF	TGTGCCAGCAGCTTGAGGACAGTTTCCTACGAGCAGTACTTC
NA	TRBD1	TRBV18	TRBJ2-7	CASSTTGARTYEQYF	TGTGCCAGCTCGACGACAGGGGCGAGAACCTACGAGCAGTACTTC
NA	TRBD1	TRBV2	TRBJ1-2	CASSEVGQGGNYGYTF	TGTGCCAGCAGTGAAGTTGGACAGGGAGGTAACTATGGCTACACCTTC
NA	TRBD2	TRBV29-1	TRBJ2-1	CSAAVGAGDVNEQFF	TGCAGCGCTGCCGTTGGAGCGGGAGATGTCAATGAGCAGTTCTTC
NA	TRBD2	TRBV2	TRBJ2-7	CASTSPMAGGPYEQYF	TGTGCCAGCACCAGCCCCATGGCGGGAGGCCCCTACGAGCAGTACTTC
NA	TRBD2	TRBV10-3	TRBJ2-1	CAISESGLAGPYNEQFF	TGTGCCATCAGTGAGTCTGGGCTAGCGGGACCCTACAATGAGCAGTTCTTC
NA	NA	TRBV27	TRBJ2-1	CASSVTRDFFYNEQFF	TGTGCCAGCAGTGTCACCCGGGACTTCTTCTACAATGAGCAGTTCTTC
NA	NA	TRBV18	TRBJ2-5	CASSFGLGHHQETQYF	TGTGCCAGCTCCTTTGGGTTAGGACACCACCAAGAGACCCAGTACTTC
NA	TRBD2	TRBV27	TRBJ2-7	CASSLMTSGSDEQYF	TGTGCCAGCAGTCTAATGACTAGCGGGAGCGACGAGCAGTACTTC
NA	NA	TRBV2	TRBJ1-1	CASSETGNTEAFF	TGTGCCAGCAGTGAAACGGGGAACACTGAAGCTTTCTTT
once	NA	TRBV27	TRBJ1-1	CASSLSAGGFTEAFF	TGTGCCAGCAGTTTGTCTGCGGGGGGTTTCACTGAAGCTTTCTTT
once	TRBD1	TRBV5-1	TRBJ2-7	CASSLGQGASYEQYF	TGCGCCAGCAGCCTCGGACAGGGGGCGTCGTACGAGCAGTACTTC
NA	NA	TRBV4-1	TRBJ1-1	CASSQVIGANTEAFF	TGCGCCAGCAGCCAGGTGATAGGGGCGAACACTGAAGCTTTCTTT
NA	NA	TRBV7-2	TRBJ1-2	CASSLSQGKYGYTF	TGTGCCAGCAGCTTGAGCCAGGGGAAATATGGCTACACCTTC
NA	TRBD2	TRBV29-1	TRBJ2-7	CSVTQTEVGLSYEQYF	TGCAGCGTAACCCAGACCGAGGTGGGACTATCCTACGAGCAGTACTTC
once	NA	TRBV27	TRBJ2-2	CASSPQESGELFF	TGTGCCAGCAGTCCCCAGGAATCCGGGGAGCTGTTTTTT
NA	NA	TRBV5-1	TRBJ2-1	CASSSTHRNLYNEQFF	TGCGCCAGCAGCTCAACCCACAGGAACCTATACAATGAGCAGTTCTTC
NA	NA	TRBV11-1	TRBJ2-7	CASSFHRTVPYEQYF	TGTGCCAGCAGCTTCCACCGGACAGTACCATACGAGCAGTACTTC
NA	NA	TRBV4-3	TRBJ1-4	CASSQEIPGRGKLFF	TGCGCCAGCAGCCAAGAGATTCCAGGGAGGGGAAAACTGTTTTTT
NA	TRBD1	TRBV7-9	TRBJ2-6	CASSSPGGPSSGANVLTF	TGTGCCAGCAGCTCTCCAGGGGGCCCGAGCTCTGGGGCCAACGTCCTGACTTTC
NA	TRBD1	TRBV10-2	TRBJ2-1	CASSEGGQGAYNEQFF	TGCGCCAGCAGTGAGGGTGGACAGGGTGCCTACAATGAGCAGTTCTTC
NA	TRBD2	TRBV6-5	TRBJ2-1	CASSYSGGLPREQFF	TGTGCCAGCAGTTACTCGGGAGGGCTCCCCAGAGAGCAGTTCTTC
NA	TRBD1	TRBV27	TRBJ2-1	CASSLRQGVADEQFF	TGTGCCAGCAGTTTACGACAGGGGGTTGCCGATGAGCAGTTCTTC
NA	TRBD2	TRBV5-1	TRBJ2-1	CASSYTALAGVGNEQFF	TGCGCCAGCAGCTACACGGCACTAGCGGGAGTGGGGAATGAGCAGTTCTTC
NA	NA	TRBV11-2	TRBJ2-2	CASSFPVNTGELFF	TGTGCCAGCAGCTTTCCAGTGAACACCGGGGAGCTGTTTTTT
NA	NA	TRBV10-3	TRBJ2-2	CAISESYQGPTGELFF	TGTGCCATCAGTGAGTCGTATCAGGGGCCCACCGGGGAGCTGTTTTTT
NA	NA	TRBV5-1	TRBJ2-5	CASSLGQGREETQYF	TGCGCCAGCAGCTTGGGGCAGGGGCGGGAGGAGACCCAGTACTTC
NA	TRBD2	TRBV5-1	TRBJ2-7	CASSLAGGPYEQYF	TGCGCCAGCAGCTTGGCGGGGGGTCCCTACGAGCAGTACTTC
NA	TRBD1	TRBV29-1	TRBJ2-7	CSVEEGQTYEQYF	TGCAGCGTTGAAGAGGGACAGACCTACGAGCAGTACTTC
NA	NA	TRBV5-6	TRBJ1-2	CASSPTEGLIYGYTF	TGTGCCAGCAGCCCCACCGAGGGCCTGATCTATGGCTACACCTTC
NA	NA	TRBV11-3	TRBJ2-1	CASSSRGAIINEQFF	TGTGCCAGCAGCTCTAGAGGTGCCATAATCAATGAGCAGTTCTTC
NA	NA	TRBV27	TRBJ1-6	CASSLRGNYNSPLHF	TGTGCCAGCAGTTTAAGGGGAAACTATAATTCACCCCTCCACTTT
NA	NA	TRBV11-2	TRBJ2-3	CASTRGLAPDTQYF	TGTGCCAGCACCCGAGGTCTAGCCCCAGATACGCAGTATTTT
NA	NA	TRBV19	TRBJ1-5	CASSIDRDLNQPQHF	TGTGCCAGTAGTATCGACCGGGATCTCAATCAGCCCCAGCATTTT
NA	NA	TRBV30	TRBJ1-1	CAWSTLQGNTEAFF	TGTGCCTGGAGTACCCTTCAGGGGAACACTGAAGCTTTCTTT
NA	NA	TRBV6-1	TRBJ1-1	CASSEWSGGSEAFF	TGTGCCAGCAGTGAATGGTCGGGGGGTTCGGAAGCTTTCTTT
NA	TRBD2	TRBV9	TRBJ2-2	CASSSRLAGGVGELFF	TGTGCCAGCAGCTCCCGACTAGCGGGAGGGGTCGGGGAGCTGTTTTTT
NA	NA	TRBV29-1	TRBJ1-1	CSVEDPVDRGSWNTEAFF	TGCAGCGTTGAAGACCCTGTGGACAGAGGCAGTTGGAACACTGAAGCTTTCTTT
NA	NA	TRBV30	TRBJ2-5	CAWSEGTPYQETQYF	TGTGCCTGGAGTGAGGGGACACCCTACCAAGAGACCCAGTACTTC
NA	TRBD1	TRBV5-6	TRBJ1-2	CASSLDRDRDLYGYTF	TGTGCCAGCAGCTTGGACCGGGACAGGGACCTCTATGGCTACACCTTC
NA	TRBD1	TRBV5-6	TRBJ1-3	CASSSQGAPGNTIYF	TGTGCCAGCAGCTCACAGGGGGCGCCCGGAAACACCATATATTTT
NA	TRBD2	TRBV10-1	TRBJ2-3	CARSSLAGTLGATDTQYF	TGCGCCAGGTCCTCTCTAGCGGGAACCCTGGGGGCCACAGATACGCAGTATTTT
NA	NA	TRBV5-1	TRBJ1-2	CASSLDRYGYTF	TGCGCCAGCAGCTTGGATCGCTATGGCTACACCTTC
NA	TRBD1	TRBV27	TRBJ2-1	CASSFGTGGRNNEQFF	TGTGCCAGCAGTTTTGGGACAGGGGGGAGAAACAATGAGCAGTTCTTC
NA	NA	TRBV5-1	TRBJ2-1	CASSLVSREIMPEQFF	TGCGCCAGCAGCTTGGTTTCTCGGGAGATAATGCCTGAGCAGTTCTTC
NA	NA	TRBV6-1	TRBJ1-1	CATPSQGNTEAFF	TGTGCCACTCCTTCTCAGGGGAACACTGAAGCTTTCTTT
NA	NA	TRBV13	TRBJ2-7	CASSLVNGPREQYF	TGTGCCAGCAGCTTAGTTAATGGGCCCCGCGAGCAGTACTTC
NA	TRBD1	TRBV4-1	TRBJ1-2	CASSQGGQSSNYGYTF	TGCGCCAGCAGCCAAGGGGGACAGTCTTCTAACTATGGCTACACCTTC
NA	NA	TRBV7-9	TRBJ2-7	CASSLSDSQYF	TGTGCCAGCAGCTTATCCGACAGTCAGTACTTC
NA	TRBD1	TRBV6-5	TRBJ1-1	CASREQGAEAFF	TGTGCCAGCAGAGAACAGGGGGCTGAAGCTTTCTTT
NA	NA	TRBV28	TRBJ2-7	CASSFLSRTGEQYF	TGTGCCAGCAGTTTCTTAAGTAGGACGGGGGAGCAGTACTTC
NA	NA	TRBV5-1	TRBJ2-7	CASSPLYVRGYEQYF	TGCGCCAGCAGCCCCCTGTACGTACGCGGCTACGAGCAGTACTTC
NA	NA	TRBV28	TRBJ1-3	CASSFRGESGNTIYF	TGTGCCAGCAGTTTTCGGGGGGAATCTGGAAACACCATATATTTT
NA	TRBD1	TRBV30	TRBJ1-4	CAWNPRDSPGKLFF	TGTGCCTGGAACCCCCGGGACAGCCCAGGGAAACTGTTTTTT
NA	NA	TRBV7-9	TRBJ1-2	CASSLNQRSGYTF	TGTGCCAGCAGCCTCAACCAACGGTCTGGCTACACCTTC
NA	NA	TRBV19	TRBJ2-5	CASSTAAQETQYF	TGTGCCAGTAGTACGGCGGCTCAAGAGACCCAGTACTTC
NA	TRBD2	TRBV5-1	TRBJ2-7	CASSTGTSGYEQYF	TGCGCCAGCAGCACAGGGACTAGCGGATACGAGCAGTACTTC
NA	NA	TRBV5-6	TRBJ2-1	CASSLADEQFF	TGTGCCAGCAGCTTGGCTGATGAGCAGTTCTTC